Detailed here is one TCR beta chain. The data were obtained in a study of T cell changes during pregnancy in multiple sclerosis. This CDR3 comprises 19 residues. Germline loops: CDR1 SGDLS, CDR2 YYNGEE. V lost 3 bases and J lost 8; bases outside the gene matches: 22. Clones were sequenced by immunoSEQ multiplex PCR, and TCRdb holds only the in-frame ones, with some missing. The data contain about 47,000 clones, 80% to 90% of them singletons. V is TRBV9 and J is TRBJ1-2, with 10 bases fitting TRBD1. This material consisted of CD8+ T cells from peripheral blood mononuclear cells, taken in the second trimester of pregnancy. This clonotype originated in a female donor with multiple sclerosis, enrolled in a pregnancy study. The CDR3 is CASSGYGQGEGTALIGYTF. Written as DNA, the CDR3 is TGTGCCAGCAGCGGATATGGACAGGGGGAAGGGACAGCCTTAATCGGCTACACCTTC.